The 9 T cell receptor beta chains given below trace back to one sample, sequenced in a study of T cells in Graves' hyperthyroidism and ophthalmopathy. RNA transcripts gave rise to amplified TCR beta CDR3 regions. In the first-round RT-PCR of the TCR CDR3, the HTBI primer set was used. TCRdb reanalysed the multiplex PCR reads using MiXCR and keeps one entry per CDR3 protein. This table holds about 530,000 distinct CDR3 sequences, approximately 17% found once. The sequencing sample was made of blood. All receptors derive from a woman under 30 with Graves' ophthalmopathy.

V and J are TRBV5-8 and TRBJ2-3; D not resolved. This CDR3 has 17 amino acids. The germline V gene has CDR1 SGHTS and CDR2 YDEGEE. V was clipped by 3 bases and J by 2 bases, with 19 bases between them. CDR3 sequence (DNA): TGTGCCAGCAGCTCGCCCCCGTCAGCGCCGGACACAGATACGCAGTATTTT. Translating gives CASSSPPSAPDTDTQYF.

The table lists this clonotype with a few counts. V gene TRBV12-3 or TRBV12-4 combines with J gene TRBJ1-3; 9 positions agree with TRBD1. The V segment lost 3 bases and the J segment 2 bases; nucleotides outside the gene matches: 11. This CDR3 region has 18 residues. CDR3 bases: TGTGCCAGCAGTTTTTGGGTCGTGGGACAGGGAACTGGAAACACCATATATTTT. It encodes CASSFWVVGQGTGNTIYF.

This clonotype showed up many times. The chain is built from TRBV11-2 and TRBJ2-7; the match to TRBD2 covers 11 bases. Looked up from germline, CDR1 is SGHAT and CDR2 is FQNNGV. The CDR3 contains 17 residues. V shed 0 bases and J 0 bases; nucleotides not matched to a gene: 4. In DNA, the CDR3 is TGTGCCAGCAGCTTAGAATATAGCGGGAGGGCCTCCTACGAGCAGTACTTC. Protein: CASSLEYSGRASYEQYF.

This clonotype came up many times. This sequence joins TRBV2 and TRBJ1-1; 7 nucleotides line up with TRBD1. Per the germline V gene, CDR1 is SNHLY and CDR2 is FYNNEI. Trimming took 6 bases from V and 1 from J; bases not matched to a gene: 14. The CDR3 contains 17 residues. The CDR3 nucleotides read TGTGCCAGCAGCTTCCGGGACAGCCTAAACTCGAACACTGAAGCTTTCTTT. Translated, it gives CASSFRDSLNSNTEAFF.

Regarding this clonotype: The junction does not match germline at one end; this may be a read error. The chain couples TRBV6-2 or TRBV6-3 to TRBJ2-7; 7 nucleotides match TRBD2. Germline V gene lookup returns CDR1 MNHEY and CDR2 SVGEGT. The CDR3 extends over 14 amino acids. In DNA form, the CDR3 reads TGTGCCAGCAGTTACTCGCGGGAGTCTTACGAGCTGTACTTC. Its protein is CASSYSRESYELYF.

This clonotype was found many times. The chain combines TRBV3-1 with TRBJ1-1, with no clear D. V shed 1 base and J shed 1 base, with 7 bases lying between them. Germline assignment: CDR1 LGHDT and CDR2 YNNKEL (reference sequence). CDR3 size: 14 residues. DNA for the CDR3: TGTGCCAGCAGCCAAGGGGCTGGGAACACTGAAGCTTTCTTT. It yields the protein CASSQGAGNTEAFF.

The chain couples TRBV20-1 to TRBJ2-1; perhaps D is TRBD1 or TRBD2 (6 bases each). There are 12 residues in the CDR3. Germline values: CDR1 DFQATT, CDR2 SNEGSKA (reference sequence). The CDR3 loop is CSARGRYNEQFF. In DNA form, the CDR3 reads TGCAGCGCACGGGGGCGATACAATGAGCAGTTCTTC.

This clonotype was observed a few times. CDR3 sequence: CASSYSRRTGGREQYF. Written as DNA, the CDR3 is TGTGCCAGCAGTTACTCCCGAAGGACAGGGGGCCGCGAGCAGTACTTC. The chain combines TRBV6-5 with TRBJ2-7; TRBD1 matches at 11 bases. V lost 0 bases to trimming and J lost 6 bases; unmatched junction nucleotides: 7. Looked up from germline, CDR1 is MNHEY and CDR2 is SVGAGI. This CDR3 has 16 amino acids.

The CDR3 coding sequence is TGTGCCAGCAGTGTGGGGGGGGTTAGCACAGATACGCAGTATTTT. It codes for CASSVGGVSTDTQYF. The chain carries TRBV6-1 and TRBJ2-3; 7 bases agree with TRBD2. The CDR3 contains 15 residues. Germline values: CDR1 MNHNS, CDR2 SASEGT. After removal of 4 bases from V and 0 bases from J, the junction contained 4 bases not matched to a gene.